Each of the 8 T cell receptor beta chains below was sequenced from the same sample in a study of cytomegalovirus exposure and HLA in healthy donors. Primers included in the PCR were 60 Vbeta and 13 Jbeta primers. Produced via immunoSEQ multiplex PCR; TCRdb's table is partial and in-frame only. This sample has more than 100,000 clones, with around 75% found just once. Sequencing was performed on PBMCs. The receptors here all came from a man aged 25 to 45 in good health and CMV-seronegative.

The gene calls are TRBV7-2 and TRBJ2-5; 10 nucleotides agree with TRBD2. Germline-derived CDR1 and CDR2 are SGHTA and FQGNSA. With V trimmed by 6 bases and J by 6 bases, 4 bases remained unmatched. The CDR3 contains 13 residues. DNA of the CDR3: TGTGCCAGCAGTCCACTAGCGGGGCAGACCCAGTACTTC. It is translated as CASSPLAGQTQYF.

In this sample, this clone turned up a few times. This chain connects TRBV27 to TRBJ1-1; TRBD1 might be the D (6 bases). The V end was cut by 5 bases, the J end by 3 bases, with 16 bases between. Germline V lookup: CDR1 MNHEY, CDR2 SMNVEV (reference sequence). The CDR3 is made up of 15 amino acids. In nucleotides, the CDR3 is TGTGCCAGCAGTCCAGGGGCCCCGGGCTACACTGAAGCTTTCTTT. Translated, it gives CASSPGAPGYTEAFF.

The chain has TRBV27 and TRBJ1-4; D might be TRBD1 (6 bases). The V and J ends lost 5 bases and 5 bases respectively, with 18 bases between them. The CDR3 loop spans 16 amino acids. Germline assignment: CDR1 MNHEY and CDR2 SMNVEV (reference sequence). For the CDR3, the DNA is TGTGCCAGCAGTCCCCTAAGGGGGACCGCGAATGAAAAACTGTTTTTT. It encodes CASSPLRGTANEKLFF.

CDR3 region: CAISEPGQGTDTQYF. The CDR3, as DNA: TGTGCCATCAGTGAACCGGGACAGGGCACAGATACGCAGTATTTT. The gene calls are TRBV10-3 and TRBJ2-3, with TRBD1 matching over 8 bases. The V and J ends lost 3 bases and 1 base, in that order; junction bases with no gene match: 3. The germline gives CDR1 ENHRY, CDR2 SYGVKD. The CDR3 length is 15 residues.

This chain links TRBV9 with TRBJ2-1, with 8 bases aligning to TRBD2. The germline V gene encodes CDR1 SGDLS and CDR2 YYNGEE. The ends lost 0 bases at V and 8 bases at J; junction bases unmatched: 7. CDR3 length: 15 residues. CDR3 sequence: CASSVAGGPGDEQFF. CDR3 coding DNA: TGTGCCAGCAGCGTAGCGGGGGGGCCTGGGGATGAGCAGTTCTTC.

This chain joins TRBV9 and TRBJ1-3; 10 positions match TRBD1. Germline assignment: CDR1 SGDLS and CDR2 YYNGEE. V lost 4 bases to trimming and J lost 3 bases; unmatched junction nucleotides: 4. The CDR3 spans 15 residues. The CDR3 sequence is CASSPWTGGGNTIYF. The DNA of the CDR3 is TGTGCCAGCAGCCCATGGACAGGGGGTGGAAACACCATATATTTT.

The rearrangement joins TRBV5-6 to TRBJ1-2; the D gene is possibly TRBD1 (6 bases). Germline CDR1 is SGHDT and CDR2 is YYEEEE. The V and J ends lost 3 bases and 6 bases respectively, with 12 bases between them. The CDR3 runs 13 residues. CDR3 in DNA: TGTGCCAGCAGCTGGGGGGGCGGGCATGGCTACACCTTC. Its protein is CASSWGGGHGYTF. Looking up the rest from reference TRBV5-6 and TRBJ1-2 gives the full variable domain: DAGVTQSPTHLIKTRGQQVTLRCSPKSGHDTVSWYQQALGQGPQFIFQYYEEEERQRGNFPDRFSGHQFPNYSSELNVNALLLGDSALYLCASSWGGGHGYTFGSGTRLTVV.

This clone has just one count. Here the CDR3 reads CASSLVPGASGGRDTQYF. The DNA of the CDR3 is TGTGCCAGCAGCTTAGTTCCGGGGGCTAGCGGGGGGCGGGATACGCAGTATTTT. The chain couples TRBV7-2 to TRBJ2-3, with TRBD2 identical over 11 bases. The J segment lost 6 bases and the V segment lost 1 base, leaving 12 bases of the junction unmatched. The CDR3 is 18 residues long. The germline gives CDR1 SGHTA, CDR2 FQGNSA.